This T cell receptor (beta chain) was captured in a study of brain metastases from non-small cell lung cancer. Findings and limits, study-wide: In about 62% of brain metastases, T-cell clones were expanded compared with matched primary tumors. Metastases had sparse T cells but largely shared repertoires with primaries.

CDR1 is LGHNA and CDR2 is YNFKEQ in the germline V gene. The CDR3 totals 12 residues. Trimming pared 4 bases from V and 7 bases from J, leaving 10 bases between. For this clone: Its antigen is undetermined.

TCRdb's table, derived via immunoSEQ multiplex PCR, lists solely in-frame clones and lacks some. The sample lists 14,000 to 15,000 clones, about four fifths occurring once. This sequence joins TRBV4-2 and TRBJ1-2; D is undetermined. The receptor was derived from a donor at least 40 years old with non-small cell lung cancer. Sequencing was performed on primary lung tumor tissue. The DNA for the CDR3 is TGTGCCAGCAGCCCCAGCGGGTTTGGCTACACCTTC. This sequence encodes CASSPSGFGYTF.